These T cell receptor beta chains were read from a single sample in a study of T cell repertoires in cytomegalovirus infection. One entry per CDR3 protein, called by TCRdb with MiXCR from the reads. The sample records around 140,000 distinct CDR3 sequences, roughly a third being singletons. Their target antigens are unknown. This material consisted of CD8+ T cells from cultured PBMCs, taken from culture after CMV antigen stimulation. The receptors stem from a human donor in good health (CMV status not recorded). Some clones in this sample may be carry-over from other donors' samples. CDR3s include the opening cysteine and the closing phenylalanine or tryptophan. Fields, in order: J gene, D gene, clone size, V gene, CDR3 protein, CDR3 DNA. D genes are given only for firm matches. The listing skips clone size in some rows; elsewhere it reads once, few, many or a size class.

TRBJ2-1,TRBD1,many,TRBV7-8,CASSLTGGLEQFF,TGTGCCAGCAGCTTAACAGGGGGCTTAGAGCAGTTCTTC
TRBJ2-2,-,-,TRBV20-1,CSATEEGLRGGELFF,TGCAGTGCCACGGAGGAGGGCTTACGGGGCGGGGAGCTGTTTTTT
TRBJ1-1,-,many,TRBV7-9,CASSLGPGEEAFF,TGTGCCAGCAGCTTAGGACCCGGGGAAGAAGCTTTCTTT
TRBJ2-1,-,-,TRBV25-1,CASSEYYLRDHNEQFF,TGTGCCAGCAGTGAATATTACCTCAGGGATCACAATGAGCAGTTCTTC
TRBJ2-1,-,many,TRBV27,CAARAVRNNEQFF,TGTGCCGCCCGGGCAGTACGGAACAATGAGCAGTTCTTC
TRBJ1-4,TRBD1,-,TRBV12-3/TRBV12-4,CASTTTGGLNEKLFF,TGTGCCAGCACTACGACAGGGGGTCTTAATGAAAAACTGTTTTTT
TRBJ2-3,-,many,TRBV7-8,CASSLIASSTDTQYF,TGTGCCAGCAGCTTGATAGCGTCTAGCACAGATACGCAGTATTTT
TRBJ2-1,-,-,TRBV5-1,CASSLGGGVSYNEQFF,TGCGCCAGCAGCTTAGGGGGGGGTGTTTCCTACAATGAGCAGTTCTTC
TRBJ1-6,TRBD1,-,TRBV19,CASRPGQSNSPLHF,TGTGCCAGTAGGCCGGGACAGAGTAATTCACCCCTCCACTTT
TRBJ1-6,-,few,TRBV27,CASSLGAGGLHF,TGTGCCAGCAGTTTAGGGGCAGGCGGCCTCCACTTT
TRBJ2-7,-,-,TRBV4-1,CASSQPYDTYEQYF,TGCGCCAGCAGCCAGCCCTATGATACCTACGAGCAGTACTTC
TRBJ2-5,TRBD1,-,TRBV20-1,CSARLGTGMETQYF,TGCAGTGCTAGACTAGGGACAGGGATGGAGACCCAGTACTTC
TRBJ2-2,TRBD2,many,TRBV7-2,CASSSPRTSPNTGELFF,TGTGCCAGCAGCTCCCCCCGGACTAGCCCAAACACCGGGGAGCTGTTTTTT
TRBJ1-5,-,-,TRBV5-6,CASSFSKKGNQPQHF,TGTGCCAGCAGCTTCAGTAAAAAGGGGAATCAGCCCCAGCATTTT
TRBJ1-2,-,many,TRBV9,CASSHRAANYGYTF,TGTGCCAGCAGCCACCGGGCAGCCAACTATGGCTACACCTTC
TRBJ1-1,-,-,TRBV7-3,CASSQSPGVDTEAFF,TGTGCCAGCAGCCAATCTCCAGGGGTCGACACTGAAGCTTTCTTT
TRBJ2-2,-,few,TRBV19,CASSWGAPRTGELFF,TGTGCCAGTAGCTGGGGGGCGCCGAGAACCGGGGAGCTGTTTTTT
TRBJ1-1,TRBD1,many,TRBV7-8,CASRKRGQGDTSEAFF,TGTGCCAGCAGGAAACGGGGACAGGGGGATACGTCTGAAGCTTTCTTT
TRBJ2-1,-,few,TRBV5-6,CASSLGAYNEQFF,TGTGCCAGCAGCTTGGGCGCCTACAATGAGCAGTTCTTC
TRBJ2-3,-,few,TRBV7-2,CASSLDGPLDTQYF,TGTGCCAGCAGCTTGGACGGACCCTTAGATACGCAGTATTTT
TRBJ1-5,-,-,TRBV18,CASSTSGLQPQHF,TGTGCCAGCTCAACCTCAGGGTTGCAGCCCCAGCATTTT
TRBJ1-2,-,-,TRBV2,CASSDSVLRGYTF,TGTGCCAGCAGTGATTCTGTCCTCCGAGGCTACACCTTC
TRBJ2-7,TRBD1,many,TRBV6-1,CASSSSGTASYEQYF,TGTGCCAGCAGCTCCTCCGGGACAGCCTCCTACGAGCAGTACTTC
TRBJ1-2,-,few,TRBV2,CASSEGQGTYGYTF,TGTGCCAGCAGTGAGGGTCAGGGGACCTATGGCTACACCTTC
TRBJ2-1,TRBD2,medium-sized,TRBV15,CATRFPGGFNEQFF,TGTGCCACCAGATTCCCGGGGGGGTTCAATGAGCAGTTCTTC
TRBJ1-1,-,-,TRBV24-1,CATSDFGSGEAFF,TGTGCCACCAGTGATTTCGGGTCAGGTGAAGCTTTCTTT
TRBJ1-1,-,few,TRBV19,CATQDWSNTEAFF,TGTGCCACCCAGGACTGGTCCAACACTGAAGCTTTCTTT